This T cell receptor beta chain stems from a study of T cell responses to AZD1222 COVID-19 vaccine. General study findings and limits: Within unmutated variant regions lay the reported targets of nearly half of spike-specific TCRs. Repertoire collection took place solely once the T cell response had peaked. White British people made up most donors, females outnumbered males, and clonal diversity was possibly underestimated.

Measured with immunoSEQ multiplex PCR; TCRdb has only the in-frame clones, and not every one. Among approximately 130,000 clones listed, roughly 93% were seen once. This CDR3 comprises 14 residues. Trimming removed 1 base from V and 1 base from J, with 5 bases in between. Germline V gene sequence: CDR1 SNHLY, CDR2 FYNNEI. As concerns this clone: Its antigen is currently unknown.

The chain carries TRBV2 and TRBJ1-5; the D is unclear. The sample consisted of peripheral blood, taken on day 0 of AZD1222 vaccination. The sequence was collected from an adult in good health. CDR3 coding DNA: TGTGCCAGCAGTGAAGTTAGAAGCAATCAGCCCCAGCATTTT. Translating it yields CASSEVRSNQPQHF.